A single sample gave rise to the 31 T cell receptor beta chains below, sequenced in a study of T cells in localized non-small cell lung cancer. The method was immunoSEQ multiplex PCR; TCRdb's version includes in-frame clones alone and lacks a portion of them. This table holds 45,000 to 60,000 clones, about 85% found once. The material was peripheral blood, obtained before any cancer treatment. The receptor source for this set is a female donor older than 55 with stage II squamous cell lung carcinoma.

This clone appeared once. The V gene is TRBV15, the J gene TRBJ2-6; D uncertain. Germline V gene data show CDR1 as LNHNV and CDR2 as YYDKDF (reference sequence). The CDR3 is 13 residues long. The ends were cut back, 2 bases at V and 10 bases at J, with 9 bases in the middle. The CDR3 region is CATSRSGPNVLTF. For the CDR3, the DNA is TGTGCCACCAGCAGATCCGGGCCTAACGTCCTGACTTTC.

This chain joins TRBV5-1 and TRBJ1-2, with D tentatively TRBD1 (5 bases). CDR3 length equals 14 residues. CDR1 and CDR2 (germline): SGHRS, YFSETQ. Between the trimmed V and J ends, which lost 4 bases and 3 bases, there was a span of 13 bases. The DNA of the CDR3 is TGCGCCAGCAGCCCCTCCGGGACGGACTATGGCTACACCTTC. Protein: CASSPSGTDYGYTF.

The chain employs TRBV27 and TRBJ2-7; either TRBD1 or TRBD2 may supply D (5 bases each). CDR3 length: 14 amino acids. Germline loops: CDR1 MNHEY, CDR2 SMNVEV (reference sequence). V was shortened by 3 bases and J by 1 base, with 10 bases between the two germline ends. CDR3 sequence reads: CASSFRDGSYEQYF. CDR3 DNA: TGTGCCAGCAGTTTCCGGGACGGATCCTACGAGCAGTACTTC.

This clone was observed a single time. The DNA for the CDR3 is TGTGCCAGCAGCCCCAACAGGCGGGGGGGCGGGGGCGAGCAGTACTTC. This encodes CASSPNRRGGGGEQYF. V gene TRBV7-2 combines with J gene TRBJ2-7; 9 bases align to TRBD2. In germline, CDR1 is SGHTA, CDR2 FQGNSA. V lost 5 bases and J lost 6; bases outside the gene matches: 14. The CDR3 loop spans 16 amino acids.

The J gene is TRBJ1-1, the V gene TRBV18, with D perhaps matching TRBD1 (5 bases). This CDR3 contains 15 residues. The germline V gene encodes CDR1 KGHSH and CDR2 LQKENI. V dropped 3 bases and J dropped 1 base, with 12 bases sitting between them. CDR3 nucleotide sequence: TGTGCCAGCTCACCTGGGATTGGGGGGAACACTGAAGCTTTCTTT. Residues: CASSPGIGGNTEAFF.

The chain couples TRBV6-5 to TRBJ2-7, with D uncertain. The CDR3 has 13 amino acids. The germline V gene has CDR1 MNHEY and CDR2 SVGAGI. Trimming took off 6 bases at V and 5 bases at J, with 14 bases between the two ends. The CDR3 region has the DNA TGTGCCAGCAGACCCTGGACGGCTCACGAGCAGTACTTC. Translation gives CASRPWTAHEQYF.

This sequence joins TRBV2 and TRBJ2-5; no definite D call. The germline V gene has CDR1 SNHLY and CDR2 FYNNEI. The CDR3 totals 14 residues. The V end was cut by 0 bases, the J end by 5 bases, with 10 bases between. The CDR3 nucleotides read TGTGCCAGCAGTGAAGCGTACCGGAAGGAGACCCAGTACTTC. It specifies CASSEAYRKETQYF.

V gene TRBV30 combines with J gene TRBJ1-5; possibly TRBD1 for D (5 bases). Per germline, CDR1 GTSNPN and CDR2 SVGIG (reference sequence). The CDR3 length is 13 residues. V was clipped by 2 bases and J by 7 bases, with 12 bases between them. The CDR3 protein is CAWSPGLGQPQHF. The CDR3 DNA reads TGTGCCTGGAGTCCAGGGCTCGGCCAGCCCCAGCATTTT.

The chain recombines TRBV27 with TRBJ1-2; 7 nucleotides match TRBD1. Germline V gene data show CDR1 as MNHEY and CDR2 as SMNVEV (reference sequence). V shed 6 bases and J 4 bases; nucleotides not matched to a gene: 8. The CDR3 length is 14 residues. CDR3 bases: TGTGCCAGCAGATTAGAGGGGGCGGGCTATGGCTACACCTTC. Translation gives CASRLEGAGYGYTF.

This chain links TRBV15 with TRBJ2-3; TRBD1 or TRBD2 may be the D gene (5 bases each). V was clipped by 5 bases and J by 6 bases, with 15 bases between them. Germline values: CDR1 LNHNV, CDR2 YYDKDF (reference sequence). This CDR3 contains 14 residues. The CDR3: CATSGPEGWDTQYF. CDR3 bases: TGTGCCACCAGCGGGCCAGAGGGGTGGGATACGCAGTATTTT.

The chain joins TRBV4-1 to TRBJ2-5; 9 nucleotides match TRBD2. The CDR3 runs 17 residues. The germline V gene has CDR1 MGHRA and CDR2 YSYEKL. J was trimmed by 2 bases and V by 0 bases; bases with no gene match: 7. The CDR3 DNA reads as TGCGCCAGCAGCCAAGATACGGCGGGGGGGATACAAGAGACCCAGTACTTC. This gives the protein CASSQDTAGGIQETQYF.

The chain uses TRBV19 and TRBJ1-6, with TRBD1 as a possible D gene (5 bases). The length of the CDR3 is 15 residues. Trimming removed 6 bases at V and 5 bases at J, with 14 bases between. Per the germline V gene, CDR1 is LNHDA and CDR2 is SQIVND (reference sequence). As DNA, the CDR3 is TGTGCCAGTAGAAGGGAAGGGACCCATAATTCACCCCTCCACTTT. Protein product: CASRREGTHNSPLHF.

This rearrangement joins TRBV5-6 to TRBJ2-1, with 10 bases aligning to TRBD2. Trimming removed 4 bases from V and 4 bases from J; junction bases left unmatched: 8. The germline V gene encodes CDR1 SGHDT and CDR2 YYEEEE. This CDR3 has 16 residues. DNA of the CDR3: TGTGCCAGCAGCAGGAGAGCGGGGGGGCCGTACAATGAGCAGTTCTTC. Residues: CASSRRAGGPYNEQFF.

The chain combines TRBV25-1 with TRBJ1-1; no clear D gene. V was shortened by 3 bases and J by 1 base, with 6 bases between the two germline ends. CDR1 is MGHDK, CDR2 SYGVNS, per germline. This CDR3 comprises 13 residues. The CDR3 spells CASSEYRNTEAFF. CDR3 coding DNA: TGTGCCAGCAGTGAGTATCGGAACACTGAAGCTTTCTTT.

CDR3 sequence: CASSETYHSGNTIYF. CDR3 sequence (DNA): TGTGCCAGCAGTGAAACCTACCACTCTGGAAACACCATATATTTT. The genes are TRBV2 and TRBJ1-3; D uncertain. Trimming left V 2 bases short and J 0 bases short, with 8 bases between. The CDR3 is 15 residues long. CDR1 SNHLY and CDR2 FYNNEI come from the germline V gene.

Here the CDR3 reads CASSPGDRDNEKLFF. The CDR3 DNA sequence: TGCGCCAGCAGTCCTGGGGACAGGGACAATGAAAAACTGTTTTTT. The gene calls are TRBV4-3 and TRBJ1-4, with 9 bases lining up with TRBD1. CDR1 and CDR2 from the germline V gene are LGHNA and YSLEER. V shed 6 bases, J shed 5 bases, and the junction held 7 bases outside the gene matches. This CDR3 contains 15 residues.

The chain joins TRBV7-8 to TRBJ2-7; 7 bases fit TRBD1. The V gene end was trimmed by 1 base and the J gene end by 2 bases; junction bases not matched to a gene: 5. Germline loops: CDR1 SGHVS, CDR2 FQNEAQ. There are 15 residues in the CDR3. The DNA of the CDR3 is TGTGCCAGCAGCTTAGGACAGGGCTCCCCCTACGAGCAGTACTTC. It yields the protein CASSLGQGSPYEQYF.

This sequence joins TRBV18 and TRBJ1-1; D call uncertain. Germline V gives CDR1 KGHSH, CDR2 LQKENI. V lost 3 bases and J lost 1, with 9 bases in between. CDR3 length: 14 amino acids. CDR3 nucleotides: TGTGCCAGCTCACCGAGGCAGGAGAACACTGAAGCTTTCTTT. This encodes CASSPRQENTEAFF.

The CDR3 DNA sequence: TGCGCCAGCAGCTTGTTGGCGGGGGGGCCGGGAGAGACCCAGTACTTC. Residues: CASSLLAGGPGETQYF. The chain links TRBV5-1 to TRBJ2-5, with 9 bases aligning to TRBD2. The CDR3 spans 16 residues. The germline CDR1 and CDR2 sequences are SGHRS and YFSETQ. Trimming cost V 1 base and J 4 bases; bases outside gene matches: 8.

The J gene is TRBJ2-7, the V gene TRBV4-1, with TRBD2 matching 10 bases. CDR1 is MGHRA and CDR2 is YSYEKL in the germline V gene. This CDR3 has 15 amino acids. Trimming at V came to 3 bases and at J to 4 bases, leaving 6 bases not matched to a gene. The chain's CDR3 is CASSHYTSGAYEQYF. CDR3 sequence (DNA): TGCGCCAGCAGCCATTATACTAGCGGGGCTTACGAGCAGTACTTC.

V gene TRBV18 combines with J gene TRBJ1-1, with no clear D. CDR1 is KGHSH and CDR2 is LQKENI in the germline V gene. V lost 3 bases to trimming and J lost 3 bases, with 8 bases between them. The CDR3 totals 13 residues. The CDR3 DNA reads as TGTGCCAGCTCACCCCTCCCAGACACTGAAGCTTTCTTT. Translating it yields CASSPLPDTEAFF.

The chain recombines TRBV5-6 with TRBJ1-1, with D perhaps TRBD1 (6 bases). The CDR3 runs 16 residues. Germline lookup yields CDR1 SGHDT and CDR2 YYEEEE. Trimming pared 3 bases from V and 11 bases from J, leaving 26 bases between. CDR3 bases: TGTGCCAGCAGCTCCGACCCGGGGGGCATCCGGAGACCGGCTTTCTTT. Encoded protein: CASSSDPGGIRRPAFF.

The V gene is TRBV5-1, the J gene TRBJ2-7, with D perhaps TRBD1 or TRBD2 (5 bases each). Trimming left V 0 bases short and J 3 bases short, with 10 bases between. Germline V gene lookup returns CDR1 SGHRS and CDR2 YFSETQ. The CDR3 length is 14 residues. The DNA of the CDR3 is TGCGCCAGCAGCTTGGGGGGACGGATCTACGAGCAGTACTTC. Encoded protein: CASSLGGRIYEQYF.

This clone turned up a few times. The V gene is TRBV7-8, the J gene TRBJ1-6; D possibly corresponds to TRBD1 (5 bases). Germline CDR1 reads SGHVS; CDR2 reads FQNEAQ. This CDR3 has 15 residues. V lost 3 bases to trimming and J lost 5 bases, with 11 bases between them. The CDR3 region is CASSLGTGDNSPLHF. In nucleotides, the CDR3 is TGTGCCAGCAGCTTGGGGACGGGAGATAATTCACCCCTCCACTTT.

The table lists this clone with a few counts. The chain carries TRBV18 and TRBJ1-1; perhaps TRBD1 as D (5 bases). The CDR3 extends over 15 amino acids. V lost 1 base to trimming and J lost 1 base, with 10 bases between them. The germline CDR1 and CDR2 sequences are KGHSH and LQKENI. DNA of the CDR3: TGTGCCAGCTCACCACGTCAGGGAGGGAACACTGAAGCTTTCTTT. Translation: CASSPRQGGNTEAFF.

The chain links TRBV11-2 to TRBJ2-7; 12 bases fit TRBD2. Trimming took 1 base from V and 0 from J; bases not matched to a gene: 7. The CDR3 extends over 18 amino acids. Germline assignment: CDR1 SGHAT and CDR2 FQNNGV. CDR3 sequence (DNA): TGTGCCAGCAGCTTAGTAATCGGACTAGCGGGGACCTCCTACGAGCAGTACTTC. Translating gives CASSLVIGLAGTSYEQYF. The full variable domain, its missing parts supplied by reference TRBV11-2 and TRBJ2-7, is EAGVAQSPRYKIIEKRQSVAFWCNPISGHATLYWYQQILGQGPKLLIQFQNNGVVDDSQLPKDRFSAERLKGVDSTLKIQPAKLEDSAVYLCASSLVIGLAGTSYEQYFGPGTRLTVT.

In this sample, this clone turned up once. The chain couples TRBV29-1 to TRBJ2-7, with TRBD1 matching 7 bases. Losses at the gene ends were 2 bases for V and 6 bases for J; bases not matched to a gene: 7. CDR1 and CDR2 (germline): SQVTM, ANQGSEA. The CDR3 runs 13 residues. CDR3 nucleotides: TGCAGCGTTGAAAAGACAGGGAGCAGCGAGCAGTACTTC. It codes for CSVEKTGSSEQYF.

This chain connects TRBV5-4 to TRBJ1-5; D ambiguous. Germline V gene lookup returns CDR1 SGHNT and CDR2 YYREEE (reference sequence). Trimming cost V 3 bases and J 2 bases, with 6 bases left between them. There are 13 residues in the CDR3. This chain's CDR3 is CASSSDRNQPQHF. In nucleotides, the CDR3 is TGTGCCAGCAGCTCCGACCGCAATCAGCCCCAGCATTTT.

The genes are TRBV6-6 and TRBJ1-5; TRBD1 agrees at 12 bases. The CDR3 consists of 15 residues. The ends lost 2 bases at V and 9 bases at J; junction bases unmatched: 5. Germline lookup yields CDR1 MNHNY and CDR2 SVGAGI (reference sequence). CDR3 bases: TGTGCCAGCAGTTACCCGGGGACAGGGGGCACGCCCCAGCATTTT. Residues: CASSYPGTGGTPQHF.

The chain recombines TRBV27 with TRBJ2-1, with D maybe TRBD2 (7 bases). The CDR3 loop spans 17 amino acids. Trimming stripped 1 base from V and 1 base from J, with 14 bases between. Germline lookup yields CDR1 MNHEY and CDR2 SMNVEV (reference sequence). The CDR3 DNA follows: TGTGCCAGCAGTTTATGGAACGGGGGGCCTTCCTACAATGAGCAGTTCTTC. This sequence encodes CASSLWNGGPSYNEQFF.

This chain connects TRBV7-2 to TRBJ2-7; D is possibly TRBD1 (6 bases). This CDR3 is built from 14 residues. Germline CDR1 reads SGHTA; CDR2 reads FQGNSA. The V end lost 2 bases, the J end lost 5 bases, and 13 bases lay between the germline ends. Here the CDR3 reads CASSLQAGANEQYF. In nucleotides, the CDR3 is TGTGCCAGCAGCTTACAGGCAGGGGCGAACGAGCAGTACTTC.